This entry lists 30 T cell receptor beta chains sequenced from one sample in a study of CD8 T cells in ankylosing spondylitis. TCRdb redid the calling of the 5' RACE reads with MiXCR, one entry per CDR3 protein. Of around 30,000 distinct CDR3 sequences in the sample, 5.5% to 8% were seen once. Material: blood, either unsorted or a sorted T cell fraction (not recorded which). All receptors derive from a male donor with ankylosing spondylitis or in good health (not recorded which).

V usage is TRBV18 and J usage is TRBJ2-1, with TRBD1 matching 7 bases. V gave up 2 bases and J gave up 2 bases; unmatched junction bases: 3. CDR3 size: 15 residues. CDR1 and CDR2 (germline): KGHSH, LQKENI. This CDR3 is CASSPRDRPYNEQFF. The CDR3 region has the DNA TGTGCCAGCTCACCAAGGGACAGACCCTACAATGAGCAGTTCTTC.

The sample holds many counts of this clonotype. The chain is built from TRBV4-1 and TRBJ2-1, with D perhaps being TRBD1 or TRBD2 (5 bases each). Trimming cost V 5 bases and J 11 bases, with 13 bases left between them. CDR3 length equals 12 residues. Germline CDR1 and CDR2: MGHRA and YSYEKL. In nucleotides, the CDR3 is TGCGCCAGCAGCTCACGCCGGGACCAGCAGTTCTTC. This encodes CASSSRRDQQFF.

This clonotype was recorded at least ten times. V and J are TRBV7-3 and TRBJ2-4; TRBD1 matches at 7 bases. After removal of 4 bases from V and 0 bases from J, the junction contained 12 bases not matched to a gene. Germline CDR1 is SGHTA and CDR2 is FQGTGA. This CDR3 region has 18 residues. DNA of the CDR3: TGTGCCAGCAGCTCGGGACAGCAAGACCTTCTAGCCAAAAACATTCAGTACTTC. Protein sequence: CASSSGQQDLLAKNIQYF.

This clonotype was observed at least ten times. The chain combines TRBV29-1 with TRBJ2-5; D is possibly TRBD2 (6 bases). The V gene's germline CDR1 is SQVTM and CDR2 ANQGSEA. The V end lost 8 bases, the J end lost 1 base, and 11 bases lay between the germline ends. There are 12 residues in the CDR3. The CDR3 DNA sequence: TGCAGCTCTCGGGACTCCCAAGAGACCCAGTACTTC. This encodes CSSRDSQETQYF.

This clonotype has at least ten counts. This chain uses TRBV20-1 with TRBJ2-5; 8 bases agree with TRBD2. Per the germline V gene, CDR1 is DFQATT and CDR2 is SNEGSKA (reference sequence). This CDR3 spans 13 amino acids. V lost 7 bases and J lost 5; bases outside the gene matches: 9. The CDR3 DNA reads as TGCAGTGGGGGTAGCGGGAATGGGGAGACCCAGTACTTC. As protein: CSGGSGNGETQYF.

This clonotype appeared a few times. This chain connects TRBV5-1 to TRBJ2-3, with TRBD2 matching over 8 bases. Germline CDR1 reads SGHRS; CDR2 reads YFSETQ. V lost 5 bases and J lost 0; bases outside the gene matches: 5. The CDR3 consists of 15 residues. CDR3 region: CASSSSGRSTDTQYF. The CDR3, as DNA: TGCGCCAGCAGTTCGAGCGGGAGAAGCACAGATACGCAGTATTTT.

This clonotype came up once. The chain has TRBV20-1 and TRBJ2-1; the D call may be TRBD1 or TRBD2 (5 bases each). Per the germline V gene, CDR1 is DFQATT and CDR2 is SNEGSKA (reference sequence). V was shortened by 6 bases and J by 9 bases, with 27 bases between the two germline ends. This CDR3 is built from 16 residues. The CDR3 region is CSARNPGLRLDAEQFF. For the CDR3, the DNA is TGCAGTGCCAGAAATCCGGGGCTACGCTTGGATGCTGAGCAGTTCTTC.

In this sample, this clonotype turned up many times. The genes are TRBV18 and TRBJ2-7; either TRBD1 or TRBD2 may fit D (6 bases each). Trimming removed 2 bases from V and 3 bases from J, with 11 bases in between. Germline lookup yields CDR1 KGHSH and CDR2 LQKENI. The CDR3 loop spans 14 amino acids. This CDR3 is CASSPTGADYEQYF. Here the CDR3 DNA reads TGTGCCAGCTCACCAACGGGGGCGGACTACGAGCAGTACTTC.

This clonotype showed up many times. This sequence joins TRBV6-1 and TRBJ1-3; D may be TRBD1 (6 bases). V lost 5 bases to trimming and J lost 0 bases, with 8 bases between them. This CDR3 has 14 amino acids. CDR1 MNHNS and CDR2 SASEGT come from the germline V gene. The CDR3 DNA reads TGTGCCAGCAGTACAGGGTTCTCTGGAAACACCATATATTTT. Protein sequence: CASSTGFSGNTIYF.

The chain joins TRBV2 to TRBJ2-1, with 9 bases aligning to TRBD1. With V trimmed by 5 bases and J by 10 bases, 12 bases remained unmatched. The CDR3 runs to 15 residues. The germline CDR1 and CDR2 sequences are SNHLY and FYNNEI. The CDR3 bases are TGTGCCAGCAGTACCTTGGGACAGGGAGTTGGCGAGCAGTTCTTC. Translating it yields CASSTLGQGVGEQFF.

Ten or more counts support this clonotype. This sequence joins TRBV2 and TRBJ1-6; D call uncertain. Germline V gene data show CDR1 as SNHLY and CDR2 as FYNNEI. The V and J ends lost 3 bases and 9 bases respectively, with 12 bases between them. The CDR3 is 14 amino acids. Here the CDR3 reads CASSDGGSSSPLHF. The CDR3 DNA follows: TGTGCCAGCAGTGATGGAGGATCAAGTTCACCCCTCCACTTT.

This clonotype has at least ten counts. This rearrangement joins TRBV2 to TRBJ1-1; D is possibly TRBD1 (5 bases). The CDR3 totals 13 residues. V lost 7 bases and J lost 6, with 15 bases in between. CDR1 and CDR2 from the germline V gene are SNHLY and FYNNEI. CDR3 nucleotide sequence: TGTGCCAGCAACGAGGGGCTGCTTCCTGAAGCTTTCTTT. Translating gives CASNEGLLPEAFF.

This clonotype appeared many times. J is TRBJ1-5 and V is TRBV28, with D possibly being TRBD1 (6 bases). The CDR3 covers 15 residues. CDR1 and CDR2 (germline): MDHEN, SYDVKM. Trimming stripped 6 bases from V and 0 bases from J, with 12 bases between. In DNA, the CDR3 is TGTGCCAGCAGAGCTGACAGGTTTAGCAATCAGCCCCAGCATTTT. It yields the protein CASRADRFSNQPQHF.

The rearrangement joins TRBV10-3 to TRBJ2-7, with D perhaps TRBD1 or TRBD2 (5 bases each). V was trimmed by 0 bases and J by 0 bases, leaving 18 bases between them. Per the germline V gene, CDR1 is ENHRY and CDR2 is SYGVKD. The CDR3 loop spans 18 amino acids. The CDR3 nucleotides are TGTGCCATCAGTGAGTCTTTTTCTGGTGGGACGGCCTCCTACGAGCAGTACTTC. Translating it yields CAISESFSGGTASYEQYF.

By share, this clonotype counts as medium-sized. The chain employs TRBV5-1 and TRBJ1-4; D possibly corresponds to TRBD1 (5 bases). This CDR3 has 13 residues. Trimming stripped 3 bases from V and 5 bases from J, with 8 bases between. Germline CDR1 is SGHRS and CDR2 is YFSETQ. The CDR3 DNA reads as TGCGCCAGCAGCTACGACAGCAATGAAAAACTGTTTTTT. The encoded protein is CASSYDSNEKLFF.

In this sample, this clonotype turned up a few times. V gene TRBV24-1 combines with J gene TRBJ2-2; 12 positions match TRBD2. Germline trimming cut 10 bases from V and 4 bases from J; bases unmatched to any gene: 3. This CDR3 spans 14 amino acids. Germline CDR1 KGHDR, CDR2 SFDVKD. The CDR3 reads CATGLAGLTGELFF. In DNA, the CDR3 is TGTGCCACTGGACTAGCGGGACTCACCGGGGAGCTGTTTTTT.

This clonotype is judged medium-sized. This chain uses TRBV20-1 with TRBJ2-7, with D possibly matching TRBD2 (6 bases). The CDR3 length is 14 residues. V lost 0 bases and J lost 4, with 13 bases in between. From germline, CDR1 is DFQATT and CDR2 SNEGSKA (reference sequence). As DNA, the CDR3 is TGCAGTGCTAGAGATTTAGAGGGGACTTACGAGCAGTACTTC. This sequence encodes CSARDLEGTYEQYF.

CDR3 region: CASSATGSTGELFF. The CDR3 DNA sequence: TGTGCCAGCAGCGCGACAGGGTCCACCGGGGAGCTGTTTTTT. The V and J genes are TRBV7-3 and TRBJ2-2; 7 bases fit TRBD1. In germline, CDR1 is SGHTA, CDR2 FQGTGA. The CDR3 spans 14 residues. Unmatched junction bases numbered 4, after V lost 5 bases and J lost 4 bases.

The V call is TRBV12-3 or TRBV12-4, the J call TRBJ1-6, with D tentatively TRBD1 (6 bases). The CDR3 runs to 14 residues. The V gene lost 6 bases and the J gene lost 8 bases, with 14 bases spanning the gap. DNA for the CDR3: TGTGCCAGCAGCTTAACAGGGTCGGATTCACCCCTCCACTTT. It yields the protein CASSLTGSDSPLHF.

This clonotype was counted many times. V gene TRBV7-2 combines with J gene TRBJ2-1, with no clear D. Germline V CDR1 and CDR2: SGHTA, FQGNSA. Trimming stripped 6 bases from V and 0 bases from J, with 12 bases between. The CDR3 consists of 15 residues. CDR3 bases: TGTGCCAGCAGTCCACAAGGGCTCTCCTACAATGAGCAGTTCTTC. It yields the protein CASSPQGLSYNEQFF.

This clonotype was seen a few times. The CDR3 region has the DNA TGTGCCAGCAGCCCCTCTAGCGGGTTTTTCTACGAGCAGTACTTC. This sequence encodes CASSPSSGFFYEQYF. The genes are TRBV4-2 and TRBJ2-7, with TRBD2 matching over 8 bases. The V segment lost 4 bases and the J segment 3 bases; nucleotides outside the gene matches: 8. The germline V gene has CDR1 LGHNA and CDR2 YNFKEQ. The CDR3 totals 15 residues.

This clonotype appeared many times. The rearrangement uses TRBV5-1 and TRBJ2-3, with D possibly matching TRBD2 (6 bases). The ends were cut back, 2 bases at V and 4 bases at J, with 8 bases in the middle. The CDR3 runs to 13 residues. CDR1 is SGHRS and CDR2 is YFSETQ in the germline V gene. The CDR3 region is CASSFTSPDTQYF. CDR3 bases: TGCGCCAGCAGCTTCACTAGCCCAGATACGCAGTATTTT. Filled out from reference TRBV5-1 and TRBJ2-3, the complete variable domain reads KAGVTQTPRYLIKTRGQQVTLSCSPISGHRSVSWYQQTPGQGLQFLFEYFSETQRNKGNFPGRFSGRQFSNSRSEMNVSTLELGDSALYLCASSFTSPDTQYFGPGTRLTVL.

This clonotype was recorded at least ten times. The chain couples TRBV6-6 to TRBJ2-2; D uncertain. Germline assignment: CDR1 MNHNY and CDR2 SVGAGI (reference sequence). V was pared by 2 bases and J by 5 bases, with 3 bases between. CDR3 length: 12 residues. CDR3 protein: CASSYGTGELFF. Written as DNA, the CDR3 is TGTGCCAGCAGTTACGGGACCGGGGAGCTGTTTTTT.

The V gene is TRBV12-3 or TRBV12-4, the J gene TRBJ2-7, with D perhaps TRBD1 (6 bases). Between the trimmed V and J ends, which lost 6 bases and 6 bases, there was a span of 18 bases. The CDR3 contains 14 residues. CDR3 protein: CASSRWGQESEQYF. In DNA form, the CDR3 reads TGTGCCAGCAGCCGATGGGGACAAGAGTCCGAGCAGTACTTC.

This clonotype was seen many times. This rearrangement joins TRBV6-5 to TRBJ2-7; D is perhaps TRBD2 (6 bases). CDR3 length: 18 amino acids. The germline V gene encodes CDR1 MNHEY and CDR2 SVGAGI. V was clipped by 0 bases and J by 4 bases, with 22 bases between them. CDR3 loop: CASSYSAPGAGPLYEQYF. CDR3 bases: TGTGCCAGCAGTTACTCTGCCCCGGGTGCGGGACCTTTATACGAGCAGTACTTC.

This clonotype was seen ten or more times. This chain connects TRBV28 to TRBJ1-5; 7 positions match TRBD1. From germline, CDR1 is MDHEN and CDR2 SYDVKM. The CDR3 contains 14 residues. V gave up 6 bases and J gave up 5 bases; unmatched junction bases: 7. CDR3 region: CASSQGQTYQPQHF. The CDR3, as DNA: TGTGCCAGCAGCCAGGGACAGACGTATCAGCCCCAGCATTTT.

Ten or more counts support this clonotype. CDR3 in amino acids: CASSRLAGVPDTQYF. The DNA for the CDR3 is TGCGCCAGCAGCCGACTAGCGGGAGTCCCAGATACGCAGTATTTT. The chain is built from TRBV4-1 and TRBJ2-3, with TRBD2 identical over 12 bases. Unmatched junction bases numbered 3, after V lost 4 bases and J lost 4 bases. The CDR3 consists of 15 residues. From germline, CDR1 is MGHRA and CDR2 YSYEKL.

The chain uses TRBV12-3 or TRBV12-4 and TRBJ1-5; 7 bases line up with TRBD1. The CDR3 covers 15 residues. Trimming cost V 4 bases and J 6 bases; bases outside gene matches: 9. The CDR3 sequence is CASSSPKGAGQPQHF. The CDR3 nucleotides read TGTGCCAGCAGTTCTCCCAAGGGGGCAGGTCAGCCCCAGCATTTT.

The rearrangement links TRBV2 to TRBJ2-3, with D uncertain. Trimming took 9 bases from V and 14 from J, leaving 21 bases between them. CDR1 is SNHLY, CDR2 FYNNEI, per germline. CDR3 length: 12 residues. CDR3 sequence: CASDETGFYRYF. The CDR3 DNA reads as TGTGCCAGTGACGAGACTGGATTCTATAGGTATTTT.

The rearrangement uses TRBV7-2 and TRBJ1-2; D ambiguous. In germline, CDR1 is SGHTA, CDR2 FQGNSA. This CDR3 region has 14 residues. Trimming left V 0 bases short and J 2 bases short, with 7 bases between. For the CDR3, the DNA is TGTGCCAGCAGCTTAGCTACTGGGAACTATGGCTACACCTTC. Residues: CASSLATGNYGYTF. Based on the CDR3 plus reference TRBV7-2 and TRBJ1-2, the full variable domain is GAGVSQSPSNKVTEKGKDVELRCDPISGHTALYWYRQSLGQGLEFLIYFQGNSAPDKSGLPSDRFSAERTGGSVSTLTIQRTQQEDSAVYLCASSLATGNYGYTFGSGTRLTVV.